This T cell receptor beta chain derives from a study of monozygotic twins with cystic fibrosis. Study results and limitations: Monozygotic CF twins shared more identical nucleotide clonotypes than unrelated patients.

Repertoires were generated with immunoSEQ multiplex PCR, while TCRdb's copy carries only in-frame clones and drops some. The sample has tens of thousands of clones, approximately 80% seen once. This CDR3 comprises 13 residues. V gave up 3 bases and J gave up 1 base, with 10 bases separating them. Germline CDR1 is GTSNPN and CDR2 is SVGIG (reference sequence). About this clone itself: What it recognizes is unknown.

Sample: blood. This chain links TRBV30 with TRBJ2-7, with unresolved D. The sequence derives from a girl aged 2-15 years with cystic fibrosis. CDR3 sequence (DNA): TGTGCCTGGAGACAAAGCAGGTCCTACGAGCAGTACTTC. This translates into CAWRQSRSYEQYF. Full variable domain (remainder filled in from reference TRBV30 and TRBJ2-7): SQTIHQWPATLVQPVGSPLSLECTVEGTSNPNLYWYRQAAGRGLQLLFYSVGIGQISSEVPQNLSASRPQDRQFILSSKKLLLSDSGFYLCAWRQSRSYEQYFGPGTRLTVT.